The 10 T cell receptor beta chains reported below all come from one sample, sequenced in a study of CD8 T cells in Susac syndrome. It was with random hexamers that about 0.45 to 1 ug RNA was reverse transcribed. From the immunoSEQ multiplex PCR reads, TCRdb called clonotypes with MiXCR, one entry per CDR3 protein. The sample contains about 150,000 distinct CDR3 sequences, around 96% of which appear only once. The sequenced material came from CD8+ T cells from PBMCs. These receptor sequences come from a human donor with multiple sclerosis.

The chain is built from TRBV19 and TRBJ2-7; 10 nucleotides agree with TRBD1. The CDR3 has 14 amino acids. Losses at the gene ends were 6 bases for V and 3 bases for J; bases not matched to a gene: 5. Germline-derived CDR1 and CDR2 are LNHDA and SQIVND (reference sequence). As DNA, the CDR3 is TGTGCCAGTAGCCCGGGACAGGGGTTCTACGAGCAGTACTTC. Translating gives CASSPGQGFYEQYF.

This chain uses TRBV15 with TRBJ2-3; TRBD1 might be the D (6 bases). The CDR3 runs to 17 residues. Germline V gene sequence: CDR1 LNHNV, CDR2 YYDKDF (reference sequence). Trimming pared 6 bases from V and 0 bases from J, leaving 19 bases between. CDR3 residues: CATRTGNGATSTDTQYF. As DNA, the CDR3 is TGTGCCACCAGAACAGGGAACGGCGCCACTAGCACAGATACGCAGTATTTT.

The rearrangement joins TRBV7-2 to TRBJ2-7, with unresolved D. The germline gives CDR1 SGHTA, CDR2 FQGNSA. The CDR3 runs 15 residues. V was clipped by 0 bases and J by 5 bases, with 14 bases between them. CDR3 coding DNA: TGTGCCAGCAGCTTAGCCCCGGGTAGTGGAAACGAGCAGTACTTC. Translating gives CASSLAPGSGNEQYF.

The chain uses TRBV7-8 and TRBJ2-3; D tentatively fits TRBD1 or TRBD2 (5 bases each). Per germline, CDR1 SGHVS and CDR2 FQNEAQ. The V end lost 4 bases, the J end lost 6 bases, and 8 bases lay between the germline ends. The CDR3 consists of 12 residues. The CDR3 sequence: CASSWDGDTQYF. The CDR3 DNA is TGTGCCAGCAGCTGGGACGGGGATACGCAGTATTTT.

The chain combines TRBV29-1 with TRBJ2-1; TRBD1 matches at 10 bases. Germline lookup yields CDR1 SQVTM and CDR2 ANQGSEA. The CDR3 loop spans 15 amino acids. The junction had 9 bases not matched to a gene; V was cut back by 3 bases and J by 7 bases. As DNA, the CDR3 is TGCAGCGTTGATGCGGGGGACAGGGGCAGGAATGAGCAGTTCTTC. It codes for CSVDAGDRGRNEQFF.

The V gene is TRBV24-1, the J gene TRBJ1-2; perhaps TRBD1 as D (5 bases). V lost 9 bases and J lost 4, with 20 bases in between. Germline V CDR1 and CDR2: KGHDR, SFDVKD. The CDR3 is 15 amino acids. The CDR3 loop is CATGGWGSAGYGYTF. The CDR3 DNA reads as TGTGCCACCGGGGGATGGGGGTCGGCAGGCTATGGCTACACCTTC.

The V gene is TRBV6-4, the J gene TRBJ2-3, with 11 positions matching TRBD2. The CDR3 runs to 16 residues. The trim removed 0 bases at V and 4 bases at J, leaving 3 bases unmatched. CDR1 and CDR2 from the germline V gene are MRHNA and SNTAGT. The CDR3: CASSDSPSGGPDTQYF. The CDR3 DNA sequence: TGTGCCAGCAGTGACTCCCCTAGCGGGGGGCCAGATACGCAGTATTTT.

This clonotype was counted a single time. The chain combines TRBV19 with TRBJ2-7; 8 nucleotides match TRBD2. V was clipped by 9 bases and J by 0 bases; unmatched bases: 10. The CDR3 length is 15 residues. Germline V gene sequence: CDR1 LNHDA, CDR2 SQIVND (reference sequence). CDR3 coding DNA: TGTGCCAGCTCAACCTCGGGGGGGAGCTCCTACGAGCAGTACTTC. Translation gives CASSTSGGSSYEQYF.

This clonotype was detected only once. The chain joins TRBV27 to TRBJ1-2; possibly TRBD1 for D (6 bases). Between the trimmed V and J ends, which lost 2 bases and 8 bases, there was a span of 15 bases. Germline V gene lookup returns CDR1 MNHEY and CDR2 SMNVEV (reference sequence). The CDR3 length is 14 residues. The CDR3 DNA follows: TGTGCCAGCAGTTTAAGACAGGAGATGAGAGGCTACACCTTC. Protein: CASSLRQEMRGYTF.

The V and J genes are TRBV20-1 and TRBJ2-7; possible D gene TRBD1, 5 bases. Germline-derived CDR1 and CDR2 are DFQATT and SNEGSKA (reference sequence). The CDR3 has 14 amino acids. Trimming cost V 3 bases and J 0 bases, with 12 bases left between them. CDR3 region: CSARDTPSSYEQYF. CDR3 nucleotides: TGCAGTGCTAGGGACACCCCCAGCTCCTACGAGCAGTACTTC.